A single sample gave rise to the 21 T cell receptor beta chains below, sequenced in a study of T cells in Graves' hyperthyroidism and ophthalmopathy (dated by TCRdb to the late 2010s). Library method: multiplex PCR. The sample was run on an Illumina HiSeq 2000. The TCR beta CDR3 regions were amplified from the RNA transcripts. The first round of RT-PCR for the TCR CDR3 was performed with the HTBI primer set and the Qiagen OneStep RT-PCR kit. Starting from the raw public reads, TCRdb applied fastp trimming at Q25, assembled clones with MiXCR and retained in-frame beta chains. Rows merge per CDR3 protein into single entries with the most common DNA and genes. A total of about 420,000 distinct CDR3 sequences appear in this sample, less than 20% of them only once. The ten largest account for less than 15% of the sample. The material sequenced was blood. Receptors were obtained from a woman aged 18-29 years with Graves' hyperthyroidism.

This clonotype was seen many times. In nucleotides, the CDR3 is TGTGCCAGCAGTTTACGGCCAGCTAACACAGATACGCAGTATTTT. It yields the protein CASSLRPANTDTQYF. The V gene is TRBV12-3 or TRBV12-4, the J gene TRBJ2-3; no clear D. The CDR3 totals 15 residues. V lost 2 bases and J 2 bases, leaving 11 bases between the germline ends.

The chain combines TRBV6-6 with TRBJ1-6; D perhaps matches TRBD1 (5 bases). Germline-derived CDR1 and CDR2 are MNHNY and SVGAGI (reference sequence). The CDR3 runs to 16 residues. With 0 bases removed from V and 7 bases from J, the gap between germline ends came to 13 bases. CDR3 sequence (DNA): TGTGCCAGCAGTTACTCCGGTGTACCAGGGAATTCACCCCTCCACTTT. Translation gives CASSYSGVPGNSPLHF.

The genes are TRBV6-2 or TRBV6-3 and TRBJ1-3; 9 bases are a match to TRBD1. CDR3 length: 17 amino acids. Germline V gene data show CDR1 as MNHEY and CDR2 as SVGEGT. The V segment lost 5 bases and the J segment 0 bases; nucleotides outside the gene matches: 8. The CDR3 loop reads CASSRSGTGFSGNTIYF. CDR3 nucleotides: TGTGCCAGCAGTCGATCCGGGACAGGGTTCTCTGGAAACACCATATATTTT.

This clonotype was counted between two and nine times. The V and J genes are TRBV19 and TRBJ1-5; no clear D gene. V lost 9 bases and J lost 10, with 19 bases in between. Per germline, CDR1 LNHDA and CDR2 SQIVND (reference sequence). This CDR3 comprises 13 residues. The CDR3 protein is CASGVGLKDPQHF. Here the CDR3 DNA reads TGTGCCAGCGGGGTCGGTCTCAAGGATCCCCAGCATTTT.

The chain combines TRBV5-8 with TRBJ1-5, with unresolved D. The V and J ends lost 0 bases and 0 bases respectively, with 13 bases between them. Germline V lookup: CDR1 SGHTS, CDR2 YDEGEE. The CDR3 is 17 residues long. The CDR3 coding sequence is TGTGCCAGCAGCTTGGTCGTCCAGACCCATAGCAATCAGCCCCAGCATTTT. This translates into CASSLVVQTHSNQPQHF.

The chain recombines TRBV10-3 with TRBJ1-4; D is undetermined. Germline CDR1 ENHRY, CDR2 SYGVKD. V shed 2 bases and J shed 0 bases, with 13 bases lying between them. The CDR3 runs 17 residues. CDR3 protein: CAISEVPRGATNEKLFF. CDR3 coding DNA: TGTGCCATCAGTGAGGTCCCTCGTGGGGCAACTAATGAAAAACTGTTTTTT.

This clonotype was picked up many times. The CDR3 is CSAYAGTGNYEQYF. CDR3 coding DNA: TGCAGTGCTTATGCCGGGACAGGGAATTACGAGCAGTACTTC. The chain carries TRBV20-1 and TRBJ2-7; 9 bases match TRBD1. Germline lookup yields CDR1 DFQATT and CDR2 SNEGSKA (reference sequence). V lost 5 bases to trimming and J lost 4 bases; unmatched junction nucleotides: 9. CDR3 size: 14 residues.

V usage is TRBV6-5 and J usage is TRBJ2-1; no definite D call. This CDR3 is 14 amino acids long. Looked up from germline, CDR1 is MNHEY and CDR2 is SVGAGI. Between the trimmed V and J ends, which lost 2 bases and 3 bases, there was a span of 8 bases. Here the CDR3 reads CASSYQDGYNEQFF. CDR3 bases: TGTGCCAGCAGTTACCAGGACGGCTACAATGAGCAGTTCTTC.

This clonotype appeared many times. V usage is TRBV24-1 and J usage is TRBJ2-1, with D possibly TRBD1 on 7 matching bases. V dropped 9 bases and J dropped 2 bases, with 10 bases sitting between them. Germline CDR1 is KGHDR and CDR2 is SFDVKD. The CDR3 spans 13 residues. As DNA, the CDR3 is TGTGCCACCGGCAGGGGGGCCTACAATGAGCAGTTCTTC. Protein product: CATGRGAYNEQFF.

This clonotype turned up a few times. An end of the junction does not agree with germline; a read error may underlie this. The J gene is TRBJ2-3, the V gene TRBV29-1; 11 bases line up with TRBD2. This CDR3 is 16 amino acids long. Germline V CDR1 and CDR2: SQVTM, ANQGSEA. For the CDR3, the DNA is TGCAGCGTTCCCTTGGGACTAGCGGCTAGCATAGATACGCAGTATTTT. This translates into CSVPLGLAASIDTQYF.

This clonotype was seen many times. This sequence joins TRBV28 and TRBJ1-4, with a possible D match to TRBD1 (6 bases). The V gene lost 5 bases and the J gene lost 7 bases, with 17 bases spanning the gap. The CDR3 loop spans 15 amino acids. The germline gives CDR1 MDHEN, CDR2 SYDVKM. The CDR3 is CASSIQQGSSEKLFF. CDR3 in DNA: TGTGCCAGCAGTATTCAACAGGGATCCAGTGAAAAACTGTTTTTT. Variable domain in full (rest from reference TRBV28 and TRBJ1-4): DVKVTQSSRYLVKRTGEKVFLECVQDMDHENMFWYRQDPGLGLRLIYFSYDVKMKEKGDIPEGYSVSREKKERFSLILESASTNQTSMYLCASSIQQGSSEKLFFGSGTQLSVL.

This clonotype was detected ten times or more. The chain couples TRBV5-1 to TRBJ2-1; 9 nucleotides align to TRBD2. Trimming at V came to 3 bases and at J to 2 bases, leaving 9 bases not matched to a gene. The CDR3 contains 17 residues. The germline CDR1 and CDR2 sequences are SGHRS and YFSETQ. In nucleotides, the CDR3 is TGCGCCAGCAGCTCCGGACTAGCGTCTAATACCTACAATGAGCAGTTCTTC. As protein: CASSSGLASNTYNEQFF.

This clonotype was seen more than once but under ten times. The chain employs TRBV5-5 and TRBJ2-7, with D unclear. V was trimmed by 0 bases and J by 3 bases, leaving 13 bases between them. Germline CDR1 SGHKS, CDR2 YYEKEE (reference sequence). This CDR3 is built from 15 residues. The CDR3 region has the DNA TGTGCCAGCAGCTTGGAAGGCGCCAACTACTACGAGCAGTACTTC. This translates into CASSLEGANYYEQYF.

There are a few counts of this clonotype. The chain uses TRBV12-5 and TRBJ1-2, with 8 bases aligning to TRBD1. V dropped 6 bases and J dropped 3; count of bases not matched to a gene: 12. CDR1 is LGHNT and CDR2 is FRNRAP in the germline V gene. The CDR3 covers 16 residues. This chain's CDR3 is CASGSQAGGSYYGYTF. DNA of the CDR3: TGTGCTAGTGGCTCTCAGGCAGGGGGCTCTTACTATGGCTACACCTTC.

At least ten counts were recorded for this clonotype. V gene TRBV20-1 combines with J gene TRBJ1-1; D possibly corresponds to TRBD1 (5 bases). Germline V gene sequence: CDR1 DFQATT, CDR2 SNEGSKA (reference sequence). CDR3 length: 11 amino acids. Trimming removed 6 bases from V and 5 bases from J, with 10 bases in between. The CDR3 nucleotides are TGCAGTGCCTCGTCAGGGACTGAAGCTTTCTTT. Translating gives CSASSGTEAFF.

This clonotype was detected only a few times. DNA of the CDR3: TGTGCCAGTAGTGCGGGGACACCCAAAGGGGATGGCTACACCTTC. Translating gives CASSAGTPKGDGYTF. The rearrangement uses TRBV19 and TRBJ1-2; tentatively, D is TRBD1 (6 bases). Germline V gene lookup returns CDR1 LNHDA and CDR2 SQIVND (reference sequence). This CDR3 has 15 residues. Deletions cut 5 bases from V and 6 bases from J, with 19 bases between. Based on the CDR3 plus reference TRBV19 and TRBJ1-2, the full variable domain is DGGITQSPKYLFRKEGQNVTLSCEQNLNHDAMYWYRQDPGQGLRLIYYSQIVNDFQKGDIAEGYSVSREKKESFPLTVTSAQKNPTAFYLCASSAGTPKGDGYTFGSGTRLTVV.

The sample holds a few counts of this clonotype. The chain employs TRBV5-6 and TRBJ2-3; possible D gene TRBD2, 5 bases. The CDR3 sequence is 13 residues long. Germline lookup yields CDR1 SGHDT and CDR2 YYEEEE. Trimming stripped 5 bases from V and 2 bases from J, with 9 bases between. The DNA of the CDR3 is TGTGCCAGCAGGTTCGGGGTCACAGATACGCAGTATTTT. Its translation is CASRFGVTDTQYF.

The chain carries TRBV7-3 and TRBJ1-3, with D tentatively TRBD1 (5 bases). The length of the CDR3 is 17 residues. Trimming removed 4 bases at V and 0 bases at J, with 16 bases between. The germline CDR1 and CDR2 sequences are SGHTA and FQGTGA. Here the CDR3 reads CASSSSGTYISGNTIYF. The DNA of the CDR3 is TGTGCCAGCAGCTCTTCCGGGACCTATATCTCTGGAAACACCATATATTTT.

This clonotype showed up many times. V gene TRBV27 combines with J gene TRBJ2-7; 7 bases match TRBD2. The CDR3 runs 16 residues. Germline loops: CDR1 MNHEY, CDR2 SMNVEV (reference sequence). With 5 bases clipped from V and 9 bases from J, the junction kept 19 bases outside the gene matches. CDR3 loop: CASSRQGAGKEGRQYF. The CDR3 nucleotides read TGTGCCAGCAGTCGACAAGGAGCGGGGAAGGAGGGTCGGCAGTACTTC.

The genes are TRBV27 and TRBJ1-6; possible D gene TRBD1, 6 bases. With 4 bases removed from V and 9 bases from J, the gap between germline ends came to 10 bases. This CDR3 is 13 amino acids long. In germline, CDR1 is MNHEY, CDR2 SMNVEV (reference sequence). The CDR3 sequence: CASSSAGVSPLHF. As DNA, the CDR3 is TGTGCCAGCAGTTCAGCAGGGGTTTCACCCCTCCACTTT.

This clonotype was recorded many times. CDR3 bases: TGTGCCAGCAGTATGGACAGGGGGCAAAGCGAGCAGTACTTC. Protein product: CASSMDRGQSEQYF. The chain links TRBV2 to TRBJ2-7; 11 bases fit TRBD1. CDR1 SNHLY and CDR2 FYNNEI come from the germline V gene. This CDR3 is 14 amino acids long. Trimming took 5 bases from V and 6 from J; bases not matched to a gene: 6.